Listed here are 30 T cell receptor beta chains from one sample, sequenced in a study of CXCR3-negative and CXCR3-positive naive CD8 T cells. TRB cDNA was prepared as libraries by UMI-labeled 5' RACE. TCRdb processed the 5' RACE reads again and assigns one entry to each CDR3 protein, with no DNA. This table holds more than 50,000 distinct CDR3 sequences. The specimen sequenced was naive CXCR3- CD8+ T cells from blood. Subset indicated: CD45RO-CCR7+CD27+CD95- naive CD8+ T cells lacking CXCR3 (TNR3-). Receptor source: a human donor in good health. Some clones in this sample may be carry-over from other donors' samples.

The chain's CDR3 is CASSLGLDYPSTDTQYF. The chain couples TRBV7-2 to TRBJ2-3; as DNA is missing, the TRBD2 call by TCRdb cannot be tested. The CDR3 contains 17 residues. Germline values: CDR1 SGHTA, CDR2 FQGNSA.

The chain carries TRBV6-2 or TRBV6-3 and TRBJ2-5; TCRdb's assignment of TRBD2 cannot be checked, as there is no DNA. The length of the CDR3 is 15 residues. Germline lookup yields CDR1 MNHEY and CDR2 SVGEGT. CDR3 loop: CASSPGTSGAENQYF.

The chain recombines TRBV6-5 with TRBJ2-7; TCRdb's assignment of TRBD1 cannot be checked, as there is no DNA. Germline loops: CDR1 MNHEY, CDR2 SVGAGI. The CDR3 is made up of 14 amino acids. The CDR3 sequence: CASSPRTVSYEQYF.

The chain carries TRBV6-6 and TRBJ2-5; with no DNA, the TCRdb D assignment of TRBD2 cannot be verified. CDR1 MNHNY and CDR2 SVGAGI come from the germline V gene (reference sequence). This CDR3 spans 19 amino acids. CDR3: CASSYSSSHQDNPQETQYF.

This chain links TRBV4-1 with TRBJ2-2; as DNA is missing, the TRBD2 call by TCRdb cannot be tested. CDR3 length equals 17 residues. Germline values: CDR1 MGHRA, CDR2 YSYEKL. The CDR3: CASSPQAGLAGTGELFF.

The rearrangement links TRBV29-1 to TRBJ1-1. The CDR3 has 13 amino acids. CDR1 is SQVTM and CDR2 is ANQGSEA in the germline V gene. The CDR3 protein is CSVVWGENTEAFF.

The chain combines TRBV4-1 with TRBJ1-3; TCRdb picks TRBD1, but there is no DNA to check that call. The CDR3 runs to 16 residues. Germline V lookup: CDR1 MGHRA, CDR2 YSYEKL. CDR3 region: CASSPRTVASGNTIYF.

The rearrangement joins TRBV28 to TRBJ2-7; TCRdb indicates TRBD2, and absent DNA this call remains unverified. CDR3 length: 15 residues. Germline V CDR1 and CDR2: MDHEN, SYDVKM. The CDR3 sequence: CASSSGLAGAYEQYF.

This chain joins TRBV6-5 and TRBJ2-1; the D call of TRBD2 rests on TCRdb alone, since no DNA is present to check it. This CDR3 has 15 residues. Looked up from germline, CDR1 is MNHEY and CDR2 is SVGAGI. CDR3 loop: CASSLLAVPHNEQFF.

V is TRBV7-9 and J is TRBJ2-7; the D call from TCRdb, TRBD1, cannot be confirmed without DNA. Germline CDR1 is SEHNR and CDR2 is FQNEAQ (reference sequence). The CDR3 runs to 14 residues. CDR3 sequence: CASSPRVDRVMQYF.

The gene calls are TRBV3-1 and TRBJ2-7; TCRdb designates TRBD2, a call that cannot be tested without DNA. This CDR3 is built from 16 residues. Germline V CDR1 and CDR2: LGHDT, YNNKEL (reference sequence). The CDR3 sequence is CASSHSGTSESYEQYF.

The chain is built from TRBV28 and TRBJ1-6; TCRdb proposes TRBD1, but this gene call is untestable without DNA. Germline CDR1 reads MDHEN; CDR2 reads SYDVKM. This CDR3 is 18 amino acids long. This CDR3 is CASSPIPFLRDHNSPLHF.

This chain uses TRBV5-6 with TRBJ1-1; TCRdb outputs TRBD1, but without DNA this stays unchecked. This CDR3 region has 17 residues. Germline loops: CDR1 SGHDT, CDR2 YYEEEE. The CDR3 reads CASSLEYGQGMNTEAFF.

This clonotype is classed as medium-sized by frequency. The rearrangement uses TRBV27 and TRBJ2-1; TCRdb calls TRBD1, which cannot be checked without DNA. Germline V gene data show CDR1 as MNHEY and CDR2 as SMNVEV (reference sequence). The CDR3 totals 12 residues. CDR3 in amino acids: CASSSQGNEQFF.

The chain uses TRBV7-9 and TRBJ2-7; TCRdb gives TRBD1 as the D gene, but with no DNA this cannot be confirmed. Germline CDR1 reads SEHNR; CDR2 reads FQNEAQ (reference sequence). The CDR3 contains 14 residues. The CDR3 is CASRHRDGPYEQYF.

This sequence joins TRBV7-6 and TRBJ2-5; TCRdb selects TRBD2, and the lack of DNA leaves this call unchecked. The germline V gene encodes CDR1 SGHVS and CDR2 FNYEAQ. The CDR3 has 18 amino acids. CDR3 sequence: CASSGEAGGPLGLETQYF.

The genes are TRBV19 and TRBJ1-5; with no DNA, the TCRdb D assignment of TRBD1 cannot be verified. CDR1 and CDR2 from the germline V gene are LNHDA and SQIVND (reference sequence). The CDR3 runs to 16 residues. The CDR3 loop reads CASSSPRDRDNQPQHF.

V and J are TRBV4-3 and TRBJ2-5; no DNA is available, so the TRBD1 call from TCRdb remains unchecked. This CDR3 spans 16 amino acids. Germline CDR1 reads LGHNA; CDR2 reads YSLEER. CDR3: CASSREPGQPSETQYF.

The J gene is TRBJ1-4, the V gene TRBV2; TCRdb's assignment of TRBD1 cannot be checked, as there is no DNA. The CDR3 is 17 amino acids. Per germline, CDR1 SNHLY and CDR2 FYNNEI. CDR3 region: CASRAGQGSWTNEKLFF.

V is TRBV6-5 and J is TRBJ2-3; there is no DNA to check the TCRdb D call of TRBD2. This CDR3 is built from 15 residues. Germline V gene sequence: CDR1 MNHEY, CDR2 SVGAGI. This CDR3 reads CASSYRARDTDTQYF.

This chain joins TRBV5-1 and TRBJ2-7; without DNA, the TCRdb call of TRBD1 cannot be checked. This CDR3 is 14 amino acids long. Germline assignment: CDR1 SGHRS and CDR2 YFSETQ. CDR3 residues: CASRIGPGDYEQYF. Complete variable domain (other parts from reference TRBV5-1 and TRBJ2-7): KAGVTQTPRYLIKTRGQQVTLSCSPISGHRSVSWYQQTPGQGLQFLFEYFSETQRNKGNFPGRFSGRQFSNSRSEMNVSTLELGDSALYLCASRIGPGDYEQYFGPGTRLTVT.

The chain links TRBV15 to TRBJ2-3; TCRdb's D call of TRBD1 is untestable without DNA. This CDR3 contains 15 residues. Germline CDR1 is LNHNV and CDR2 is YYDKDF (reference sequence). The CDR3 reads CATRIVGGSTDTQYF.

V usage is TRBV27 and J usage is TRBJ2-7. From germline, CDR1 is MNHEY and CDR2 SMNVEV (reference sequence). CDR3 length equals 13 residues. The CDR3 region is CASSLYPNREQYF.

The rearrangement joins TRBV28 to TRBJ2-3; TCRdb proposes TRBD1, but this gene call is untestable without DNA. The CDR3 covers 15 residues. The germline CDR1 and CDR2 sequences are MDHEN and SYDVKM. The CDR3 loop reads CASSLGRQNTDTQYF.

The chain joins TRBV28 to TRBJ2-5; TCRdb's assignment of TRBD2 cannot be checked, as there is no DNA. The germline V gene has CDR1 MDHEN and CDR2 SYDVKM. The CDR3 spans 14 residues. This CDR3 reads CASSFEGGQETQYF.

This rearrangement joins TRBV6-2 or TRBV6-3 to TRBJ2-7; the D gene TCRdb calls, TRBD1, cannot be checked with no DNA. From germline, CDR1 is MNHEY and CDR2 SVGEGT. The CDR3 has 14 amino acids. The CDR3: CASSYEGQHYEQYF.

The rearrangement uses TRBV7-9 and TRBJ2-7; TCRdb reports TRBD1, a call that lacks DNA to check it against. In germline, CDR1 is SEHNR, CDR2 FQNEAQ (reference sequence). This CDR3 region has 15 residues. The CDR3 loop is CASSLAEGVFYEQYF.

The J gene is TRBJ2-7, the V gene TRBV5-1; TCRdb indicates TRBD1, and absent DNA this call remains unverified. CDR3 size: 16 residues. From germline, CDR1 is SGHRS and CDR2 YFSETQ. The CDR3 sequence is CASSTVGRGKTYEQYF.

The chain is built from TRBV14 and TRBJ2-1; checking the TCRdb D call of TRBD1 is not possible without DNA. This CDR3 region has 15 residues. Germline V gene sequence: CDR1 SGHDN, CDR2 FVKESK. Here the CDR3 reads CASSQVGTVWNEQFF.

This rearrangement joins TRBV5-1 to TRBJ2-1; TCRdb reports TRBD2, a call that lacks DNA to check it against. The CDR3 consists of 16 residues. The germline CDR1 and CDR2 sequences are SGHRS and YFSETQ. This CDR3 reads CASSYDLASSYNEQFF. The variable domain in full, completed from reference TRBV5-1 and TRBJ2-1, reads KAGVTQTPRYLIKTRGQQVTLSCSPISGHRSVSWYQQTPGQGLQFLFEYFSETQRNKGNFPGRFSGRQFSNSRSEMNVSTLELGDSALYLCASSYDLASSYNEQFFGPGTRLTVL.